Listed below are T cell receptor beta chains from one sample, sequenced in a study of human T cells and chemical hapten exposure. TCRdb re-called the RACE reads through MiXCR, storing one row per CDR3 protein. The table has about 360,000 distinct CDR3 sequences, approximately 5% seen once. This specimen consisted of whole blood, obtained in connection with sensitization to the hapten diphenylcyclopropenone (DPC). These receptors were obtained from a woman in her forties or fifties with alopecia areata. Some clones in this sample may be carry-over from other donors' samples. Each CDR3 is given with its conserved first and last residue. Each record gives: V gene, clone size, J gene, D gene, CDR3 protein, CDR3 DNA. The D gene is left open where the match is weak. Clone size, where shown, is once, few, many, or a class for clones that have expanded.

>TRBV5-4|many|TRBJ2-2|.
CASSLRGDRTGELFF
TGTGCCAGCAGCTTACGCGGGGATCGCACCGGGGAGCTGTTTTTT
>TRBV12-3/TRBV12-4|many|TRBJ1-2|TRBD1
CASSLGQGARYGYTF
TGTGCCAGCAGTTTAGGACAGGGGGCGCGGTATGGCTACACCTTC
>TRBV7-8|many|TRBJ1-5|TRBD1
CASSLDRANQPQHF
TGTGCCAGCAGCTTGGACAGGGCCAATCAGCCCCAGCATTTT
>TRBV20-1|many|TRBJ1-5|.
CSAGGHYSNQPQHF
TGCAGTGCTGGGGGGCACTATAGCAATCAGCCCCAGCATTTT
>TRBV2|many|TRBJ2-1|TRBD2
CASSGLAGPYNEQFF
TGTGCCAGCAGTGGGTTAGCGGGGCCATACAATGAGCAGTTCTTC
>TRBV29-1|many|TRBJ2-2|TRBD1
CSGSYRGSGELFF
TGCAGCGGCAGCTACAGGGGGTCCGGGGAGCTGTTTTTT
>TRBV3-1|many|TRBJ1-1|.
CASSQVRVATEAFF
TGTGCCAGCAGCCAAGTGAGGGTTGCCACTGAAGCTTTCTTT
>TRBV4-2|few|TRBJ2-5|TRBD2
CASSQGLAGGQETQYF
TGTGCCAGCAGCCAGGGACTAGCGGGAGGGCAAGAGACCCAGTACTTC
>TRBV6-6|many|TRBJ2-5|.
CASSYSSRGGETQYF
TGTGCCAGCAGTTACTCGAGCAGGGGCGGAGAGACCCAGTACTTC
>TRBV7-2|few|TRBJ1-2|.
CASSFKRVKGYTF
TGTGCCAGCAGCTTTAAAAGGGTTAAAGGCTACACCTTC
>TRBV5-1|few|TRBJ2-7|.
CASSLYGEQYF
TGCGCCAGCAGCTTGTACGGGGAGCAGTACTTC
>TRBV21-1|many|TRBJ2-3|.
CASSTERSTDTQYF
TGTGCCAGCAGCACGGAGCGTAGCACAGATACGCAGTATTTT
>TRBV28|.|TRBJ2-7|TRBD2
CASSLVAGNEQYF
TGTGCCAGCAGTCTAGTAGCGGGAAACGAGCAGTACTTC
>TRBV6-1|.|TRBJ2-1|TRBD2
CASSEVAGVYNEQFF
TGTGCCAGCAGTGAGGTAGCGGGGGTCTACAATGAGCAGTTCTTC
>TRBV2|many|TRBJ2-1|.
CASSDRQTYNEQFF
TGTGCCAGCAGTGACCGCCAAACCTACAATGAGCAGTTCTTC
>TRBV2|.|TRBJ2-6|.
CASSEAGAGANVLTF
TGTGCCAGCAGTGAAGCTGGGGCTGGGGCCAACGTCCTGACTTTC
>TRBV14|many|TRBJ1-4|.
CASSQDFGAQEKLFF
TGTGCCAGCAGCCAAGATTTTGGGGCGCAGGAAAAACTGTTTTTT
>TRBV10-2|few|TRBJ2-7|.
CASISDGWEQYF
TGCGCCAGCATTTCGGATGGCTGGGAGCAGTACTTC
>TRBV27|many|TRBJ2-2|.
CASSPERTGELFF
TGTGCCAGCAGCCCAGAGAGGACCGGGGAGCTGTTTTTT
>TRBV6-1|.|TRBJ1-5|TRBD1
CASKGQGDAGNQPQHF
TGTGCCAGCAAGGGACAGGGGGACGCTGGGAATCAGCCCCAGCATTTT
>TRBV7-9|many|TRBJ2-1|TRBD2
CASSLPFRLAGARDEQFF
TGTGCCAGCAGCTTGCCCTTTCGACTAGCGGGAGCGAGGGATGAGCAGTTCTTC
>TRBV7-9|many|TRBJ2-3|.
CASSRDSLSADTQYF
TGTGCCAGCAGCCGGGACTCGCTTAGCGCAGATACGCAGTATTTT
>TRBV27|.|TRBJ1-1|.
CASRLKGRGWETEAFF
TGTGCCAGCAGACTCAAAGGCAGGGGATGGGAGACTGAAGCTTTCTTT
>TRBV9|many|TRBJ1-3|.
CASTPGATGNTIYF
TGTGCCAGCACCCCAGGTGCTACTGGAAACACCATATATTTT
>TRBV6-2/TRBV6-3|many|TRBJ1-2|TRBD1
CASSTGQGASYGYTF
TGTGCCAGCAGTACCGGACAGGGGGCAAGCTATGGCTACACCTTC
>TRBV9|many|TRBJ2-1|TRBD2
CASSAGLGNNEQFF
TGTGCCAGCAGCGCAGGACTAGGGAACAATGAGCAGTTCTTC
>TRBV12-3/TRBV12-4|few|TRBJ1-3|.
CASSPSGGGNTIYF
TGTGCCAGCAGTCCTTCAGGCGGGGGAAACACCATATATTTT
>TRBV28|many|TRBJ2-1|.
CASSLSPAREQFF
TGTGCCAGCAGTTTGAGTCCAGCAAGGGAGCAGTTCTTC
>TRBV20-1|.|TRBJ1-5|.
CSAPQGLSNQPQHF
TGCAGTGCTCCACAGGGTTTGAGCAATCAGCCCCAGCATTTT
>TRBV3-1|many|TRBJ1-2|TRBD1
CASSPDRVGGYTF
TGTGCCAGCAGTCCCGACAGGGTCGGTGGCTACACCTTC
>TRBV19|few|TRBJ2-2|TRBD1
CASTLGTGAPGELFF
TGTGCCAGTACCCTGGGGACAGGGGCCCCCGGGGAGCTGTTTTTT
>TRBV2|few|TRBJ2-3|TRBD2
CASSSGTSGTDTQYF
TGTGCCAGCAGTTCTGGGACTAGCGGCACAGATACGCAGTATTTT
>TRBV7-9|.|TRBJ2-3|.
CASSLETRDTQYF
TGTGCCAGCAGCTTAGAGACTAGAGATACGCAGTATTTT
>TRBV6-2/TRBV6-3|many|TRBJ1-5|TRBD1
CASSPTGGGSNQPQHF
TGTGCCAGCAGTCCTACAGGGGGCGGAAGCAATCAGCCCCAGCATTTT
>TRBV6-5|many|TRBJ1-6|.
CASRRSGQAGSPLHF
TGTGCCAGCAGAAGAAGCGGGCAGGCGGGTTCACCCCTCCACTTT
>TRBV6-6|few|TRBJ1-2|TRBD1
CASSHLRQGSYGYTF
TGTGCCAGCAGCCATTTAAGACAGGGAAGTTATGGCTACACCTTC
>TRBV28|few|TRBJ1-5|TRBD1
CASSLTGPGNQPQHF
TGTGCCAGCAGTTTGACAGGGCCGGGCAATCAGCCCCAGCATTTT
>TRBV6-5|.|TRBJ2-1|TRBD2
CASSYITSGGLYNEQFF
TGTGCCAGCAGTTACATAACTAGCGGGGGGCTCTACAATGAGCAGTTCTTC
>TRBV25-1|many|TRBJ1-1|.
CASGGIGTEAFF
TGTGCCAGCGGGGGGATTGGCACTGAAGCTTTCTTT
>TRBV6-6|.|TRBJ2-2|.
CASSSWTTNTGELFF
TGTGCCAGCAGTTCCTGGACAACGAACACCGGGGAGCTGTTTTTT
>TRBV6-2/TRBV6-3|.|TRBJ2-3|TRBD2
CASSYILASGFTDTQYF
TGTGCCAGCAGTTATATCCTGGCTAGCGGTTTCACAGATACGCAGTATTTT
>TRBV7-2|many|TRBJ2-3|TRBD2
CASSPLAGAFTDTQYF
TGTGCCAGCAGCCCATTAGCGGGAGCATTCACAGATACGCAGTATTTT
>TRBV5-4|many|TRBJ1-4|.
CASTAGGGEKLFF
TGTGCCAGCACCGCCGGGGGTGGTGAAAAACTGTTTTTT
>TRBV27|few|TRBJ1-1|TRBD1
CASSWTGRPEAFF
TGTGCCAGCAGTTGGACAGGGCGCCCTGAAGCTTTCTTT
>TRBV4-2|.|TRBJ2-2|TRBD2
CASSRYQREGVFF
TGTGCCAGCAGCCGCTATCAGCGGGAGGGGGTGTTTTTT